The clone carrying this T cell receptor beta chain appeared once. J gave up 0 bases and V 1 base, and 4 bases lay outside the gene matches. The CDR3 runs 16 residues. Germline values: CDR1 LNHDA, CDR2 SQIVND (reference sequence). The PCR was carried out with 60 Vbeta primers and 13 Jbeta primers. Assay: immunoSEQ multiplex PCR; the TCRdb copy retains only in-frame clones and omits some. The table shows approximately 77,000 clones, with around 79% occurring only once. The sample comes from a study of cytomegalovirus exposure and HLA in healthy donors. This sequence joins TRBV19 and TRBJ2-3; 7 bases agree with TRBD1. What was sequenced was PBMCs. The origin of this receptor is a man in his forties or fifties in good health and CMV-seronegative. Written as DNA, the CDR3 is TGTGCCAGTAGTATAGTCAGGGGGTCTAGCACAGATACGCAGTATTTT. It codes for CASSIVRGSSTDTQYF.